The present T cell receptor (beta chain) was sequenced within a study of blood T cell repertoires in COVID-19. About the study: The United States, Italy and Spain were the sources of the acute and convalescent COVID-19 samples. PBMCs, B-cell-depleted T cells, or T cells provided the cDNA or gDNA that made up the material.

This CDR3 has 13 amino acids. CDR1 and CDR2 (germline): MNHEY, SVGAGI. The germline V and J ends were trimmed by 5 bases and 2 bases, with 9 bases remaining between them. In the authors' workflow: From reference gene primer amplification, estimates of nucleated cell counts were derived. Sequencing used immunoSEQ multiplex PCR; TCRdb keeps in-frame clones, though not all of them. The D gene and trimming were derived from the DNA, and the V and J assignments and clone size from that table. The repertoire holds tens of thousands of clones, approximately 82% seen once, with approximately 25% in the top ten.

What was sequenced was peripheral blood. The chain combines TRBV6-5 with TRBJ1-2; D uncertain. The clonotype originates from a man aged 55 to 70 with acute or convalescent COVID-19. The CDR3 region has the DNA TGTGCCAGCAGTAAGACAACGAACTATGGCTACACCTTC. Its translation is CASSKTTNYGYTF.